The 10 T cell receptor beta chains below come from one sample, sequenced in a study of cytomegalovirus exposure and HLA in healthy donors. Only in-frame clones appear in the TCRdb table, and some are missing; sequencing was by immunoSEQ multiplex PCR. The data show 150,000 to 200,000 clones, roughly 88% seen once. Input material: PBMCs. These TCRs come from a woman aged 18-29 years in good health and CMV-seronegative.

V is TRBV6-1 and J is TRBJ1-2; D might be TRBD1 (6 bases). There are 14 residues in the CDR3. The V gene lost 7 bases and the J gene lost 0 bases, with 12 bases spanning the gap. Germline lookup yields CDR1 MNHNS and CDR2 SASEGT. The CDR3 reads CASTRDRTNYGYTF. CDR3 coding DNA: TGTGCCAGCACCCGAGACAGGACTAACTATGGCTACACCTTC.

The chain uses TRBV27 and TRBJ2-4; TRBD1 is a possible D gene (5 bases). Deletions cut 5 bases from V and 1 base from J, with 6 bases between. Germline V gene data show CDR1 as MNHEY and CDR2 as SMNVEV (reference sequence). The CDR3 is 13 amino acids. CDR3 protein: CASSQGAKNIQYF. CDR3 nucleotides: TGTGCCAGCAGTCAGGGCGCCAAAAACATTCAGTACTTC.

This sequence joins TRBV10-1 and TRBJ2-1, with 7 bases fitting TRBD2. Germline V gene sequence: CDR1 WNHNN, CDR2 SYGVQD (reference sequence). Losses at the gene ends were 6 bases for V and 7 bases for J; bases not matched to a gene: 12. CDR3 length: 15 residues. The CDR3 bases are TGCGCCAGCAGCGACTTAAGGCGGGAGCGGAATGAGCAGTTCTTC. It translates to CASSDLRRERNEQFF.

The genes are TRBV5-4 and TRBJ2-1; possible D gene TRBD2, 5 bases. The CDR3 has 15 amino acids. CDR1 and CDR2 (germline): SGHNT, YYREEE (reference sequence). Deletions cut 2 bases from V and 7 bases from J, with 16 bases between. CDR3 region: CASSFMVARGNEQFF. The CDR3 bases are TGTGCCAGCAGCTTTATGGTAGCACGGGGTAATGAGCAGTTCTTC.

CDR3 in amino acids: CASSETGGIETQYF. The CDR3 DNA reads as TGTGCCAGCAGTGAGACAGGGGGTATAGAGACCCAGTACTTC. The chain uses TRBV25-1 and TRBJ2-5; 9 positions agree with TRBD1. This CDR3 comprises 14 residues. J gave up 4 bases and V 3 bases, and 3 bases lay outside the gene matches. Germline V gene data show CDR1 as MGHDK and CDR2 as SYGVNS.

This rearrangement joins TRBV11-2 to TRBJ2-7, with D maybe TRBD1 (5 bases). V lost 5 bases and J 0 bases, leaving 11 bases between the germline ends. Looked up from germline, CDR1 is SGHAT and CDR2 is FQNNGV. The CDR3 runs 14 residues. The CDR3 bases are TGTGCCAGCAGCACATTGACAGACTCCTACGAGCAGTACTTC. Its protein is CASSTLTDSYEQYF.

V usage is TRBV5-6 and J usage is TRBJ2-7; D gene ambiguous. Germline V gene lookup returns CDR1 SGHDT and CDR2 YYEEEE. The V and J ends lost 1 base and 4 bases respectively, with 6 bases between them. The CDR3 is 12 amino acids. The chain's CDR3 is CASSLNEYEQYF. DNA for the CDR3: TGTGCCAGCAGCTTGAACGAGTACGAGCAGTACTTC. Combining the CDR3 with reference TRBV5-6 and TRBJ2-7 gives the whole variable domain DAGVTQSPTHLIKTRGQQVTLRCSPKSGHDTVSWYQQALGQGPQFIFQYYEEEERQRGNFPDRFSGHQFPNYSSELNVNALLLGDSALYLCASSLNEYEQYFGPGTRLTVT.

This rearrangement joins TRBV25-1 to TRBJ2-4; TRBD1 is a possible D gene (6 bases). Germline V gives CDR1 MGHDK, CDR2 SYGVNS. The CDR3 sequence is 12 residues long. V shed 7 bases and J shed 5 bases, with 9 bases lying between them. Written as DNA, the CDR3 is TGTGCCAGCATGGCAGGGGAAAACATTCAGTACTTC. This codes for CASMAGENIQYF.

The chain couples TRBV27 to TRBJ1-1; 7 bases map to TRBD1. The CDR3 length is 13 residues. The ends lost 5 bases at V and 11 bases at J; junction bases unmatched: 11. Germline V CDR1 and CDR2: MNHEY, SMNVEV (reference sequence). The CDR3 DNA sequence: TGTGCCAGCAGTCCCCGGACAGGTTTTATGGCTTTCTTT. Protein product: CASSPRTGFMAFF.

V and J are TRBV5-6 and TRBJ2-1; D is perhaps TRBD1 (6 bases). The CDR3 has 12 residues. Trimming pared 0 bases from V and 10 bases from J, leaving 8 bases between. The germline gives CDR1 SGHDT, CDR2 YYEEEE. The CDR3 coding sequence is TGTGCCAGCAGCTTGGTCGGGACAGAGCAGTTCTTC. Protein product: CASSLVGTEQFF.